The TCR beta chain described here comes from a study of beta chain features in type 1 diabetes. Points from the study as a whole: All four CD4+ subsets from Type 1 diabetes patients carried moderately but significantly shorter TCRB CDR3s.

Germline values: CDR1 SGHTA, CDR2 FQGNSA. J gave up 3 bases and V 5 bases, and 7 bases lay outside the gene matches. The CDR3 extends over 14 amino acids. For this clone: Its antigen is currently unknown.

Sequenced material consisted of expressed TCRB transcripts (all of the isolated RNA was reverse transcribed). The repertoire was sequenced with immunoSEQ multiplex PCR; TCRdb's copy has only in-frame clones and lacks some. Here the sample spans fewer than 650,000 clones, 15% being singletons. The V and J genes are TRBV7-2 and TRBJ2-7, with 7 bases identical to TRBD1. The sequencing input was naive CD4+ T cells from blood. This receptor was taken from a man in his late teens or twenties in good health. The CDR3 DNA is TGTGCCAGCAGCCGTAGACAGGGAGACTACGAGCAGTACTTC. It is translated as CASSRRQGDYEQYF.